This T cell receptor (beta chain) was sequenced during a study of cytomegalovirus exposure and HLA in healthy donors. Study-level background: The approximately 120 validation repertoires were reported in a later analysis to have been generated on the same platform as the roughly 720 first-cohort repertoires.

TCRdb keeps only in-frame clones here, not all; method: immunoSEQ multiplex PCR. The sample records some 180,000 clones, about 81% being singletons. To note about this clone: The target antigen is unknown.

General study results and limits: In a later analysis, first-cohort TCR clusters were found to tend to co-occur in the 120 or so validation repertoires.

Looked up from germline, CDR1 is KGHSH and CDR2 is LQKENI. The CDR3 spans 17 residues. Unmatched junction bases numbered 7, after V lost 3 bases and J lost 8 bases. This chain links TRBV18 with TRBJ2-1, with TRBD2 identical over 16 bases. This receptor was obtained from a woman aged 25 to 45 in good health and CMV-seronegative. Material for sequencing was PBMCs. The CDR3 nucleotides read TGTGCCAGCTCACCTACGGGACTAGCGGGGGGGCCTTATGAGCAGTTCTTC. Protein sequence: CASSPTGLAGGPYEQFF.